This T cell receptor beta chain originates from a study of blood T cell repertoires in COVID-19. Data came from immunoSEQ multiplex PCR; TCRdb stores just in-frame clones and leaves some out. The profile shows 20,000 to 25,000 clones, approximately 73% of them singletons. The CDR3 covers 11 residues. Germline V gene data show CDR1 as MGHDK and CDR2 as SYGVNS. V was cut by 4 bases and J by 10 bases, with 8 bases left in between. Material for sequencing was peripheral blood. This rearrangement joins TRBV25-1 to TRBJ2-1; tentative D call: TRBD1 (5 bases). This TCR was sampled from a human donor in a cohort sampled during active or convalescent COVID-19. CDR3 DNA sequence: TGTGCCAGCAGTGGGACACTCGAGCAGTTCTTC. It specifies CASSGTLEQFF.